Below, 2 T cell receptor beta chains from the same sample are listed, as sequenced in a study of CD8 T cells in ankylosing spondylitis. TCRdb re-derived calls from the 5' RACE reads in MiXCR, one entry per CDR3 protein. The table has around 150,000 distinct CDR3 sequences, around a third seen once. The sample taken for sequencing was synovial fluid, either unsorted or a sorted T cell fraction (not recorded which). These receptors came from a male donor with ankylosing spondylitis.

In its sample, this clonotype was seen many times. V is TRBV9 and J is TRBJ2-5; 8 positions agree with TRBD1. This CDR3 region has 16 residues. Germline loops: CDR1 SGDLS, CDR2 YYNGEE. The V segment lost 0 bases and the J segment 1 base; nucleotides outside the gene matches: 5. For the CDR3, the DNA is TGTGCCAGCAGCGTAGGGGGACAGGCCATCCAAGAGACCCAGTACTTC. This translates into CASSVGGQAIQETQYF.

The CDR3 loop reads CASSQDFGSSWDNEQFF. The DNA of the CDR3 is TGCGCCAGCAGCCAAGATTTTGGTAGTAGTTGGGACAATGAGCAGTTCTTC. V gene TRBV4-1 combines with J gene TRBJ2-1; no clear D. V lost 0 bases to trimming and J lost 5 bases, with 17 bases between them. The CDR3 runs to 17 residues. From germline, CDR1 is MGHRA and CDR2 YSYEKL.